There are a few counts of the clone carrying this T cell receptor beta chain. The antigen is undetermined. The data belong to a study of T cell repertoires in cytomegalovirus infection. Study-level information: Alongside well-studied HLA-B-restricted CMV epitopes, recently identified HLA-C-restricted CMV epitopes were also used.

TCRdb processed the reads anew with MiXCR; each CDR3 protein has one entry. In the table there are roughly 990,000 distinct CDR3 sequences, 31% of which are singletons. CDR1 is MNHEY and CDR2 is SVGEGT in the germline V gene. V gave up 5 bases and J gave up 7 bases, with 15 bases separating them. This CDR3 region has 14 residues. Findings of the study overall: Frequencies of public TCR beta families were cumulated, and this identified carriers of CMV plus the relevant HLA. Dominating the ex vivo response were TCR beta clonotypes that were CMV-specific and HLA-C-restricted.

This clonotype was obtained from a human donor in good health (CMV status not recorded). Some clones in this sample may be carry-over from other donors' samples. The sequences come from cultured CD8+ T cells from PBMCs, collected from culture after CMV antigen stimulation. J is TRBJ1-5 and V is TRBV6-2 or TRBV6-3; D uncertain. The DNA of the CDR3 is TGTGCCAGCAGTCTCGTGAGAGGGCCCCAGCCCCAGCATTTT. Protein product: CASSLVRGPQPQHF.